Listed here are 24 T cell receptor beta chains from one sample, sequenced in a study of human T cells and chemical hapten exposure (dated by TCRdb to the early 2020s). The time point label for this specimen denotes: patch test 1, 2 weeks after DPC sensitization. Explained via the paper, the treatment or condition label denotes: therapeutic diphenylcyclopropenone sensitization with weekly scalp DPC. Library preparation employed RACE. For sequencing, a NextSeq 500 was employed. TCRdb trimmed public reads at Q25 via fastp, called clones via MiXCR and kept in-frame beta chains. Rows are combined by CDR3 protein, so each entry shows the most common genes and DNA. This sample gives 370,000 or so distinct CDR3 sequences in total; 4.8% of them show up just once. Approximately 2.5% of the sample lies in the top ten. The sample consisted of whole blood, taken in connection with sensitization to the hapten diphenylcyclopropenone (DPC). These receptors originate from a woman aged 45-65 years with alopecia areata. Some clones in this sample may be carry-over from other donors' samples.

This clonotype was seen at least ten times. The V call is TRBV5-1, the J call TRBJ1-4, with no clear D. CDR1 is SGHRS and CDR2 is YFSETQ in the germline V gene. This CDR3 contains 14 residues. The ends were cut back, 0 bases at V and 4 bases at J, with 7 bases in the middle. The CDR3 coding sequence is TGCGCCAGCAGCTTGGTCGGCAGTAATGAAAAACTGTTTTTT. Protein product: CASSLVGSNEKLFF.

This clonotype was seen at least ten times. The DNA of the CDR3 is TGCAGCGTTGAAGGGCGGCAAGAGACCCAGTACTTC. Protein sequence: CSVEGRQETQYF. The gene calls are TRBV29-1 and TRBJ2-5; D not resolved. The germline V gene encodes CDR1 SQVTM and CDR2 ANQGSEA. The CDR3 sequence is 12 residues long. V was pared by 1 base and J by 2 bases, with 5 bases between.

This clonotype was seen at least ten times. This rearrangement joins TRBV7-9 to TRBJ1-1; possible D gene TRBD1, 5 bases. Trimming removed 0 bases from V and 5 bases from J, with 10 bases in between. Germline CDR1 is SEHNR and CDR2 is FQNEAQ (reference sequence). The CDR3 consists of 14 residues. The CDR3 DNA is TGTGCCAGCAGCTTAGCAGGGGCTGGGACTGAAGCTTTCTTT. Its protein is CASSLAGAGTEAFF.

This clonotype was seen a few times. The chain links TRBV6-5 to TRBJ2-7; a possible D gene is TRBD1 (5 bases). The CDR3 runs to 13 residues. From germline, CDR1 is MNHEY and CDR2 SVGAGI. Trimming removed 2 bases at V and 5 bases at J, with 10 bases between. The CDR3 bases are TGTGCCAGCAGTTACACTGACAGCCACGAGCAGTACTTC. Residues: CASSYTDSHEQYF.

This clonotype appeared many times. V and J are TRBV10-3 and TRBJ2-1, with 11 bases fitting TRBD2. The germline gives CDR1 ENHRY, CDR2 SYGVKD. The CDR3 sequence is 12 residues long. Trimming took 9 bases from V and 9 from J; bases not matched to a gene: 4. This chain's CDR3 is CAILAGAGEQFF. The CDR3 coding sequence is TGTGCCATACTAGCGGGGGCGGGTGAGCAGTTCTTC.

This clonotype came up many times. J is TRBJ1-5 and V is TRBV4-1, with D uncertain. The V gene lost 0 bases and the J gene lost 4 bases, with 7 bases spanning the gap. The CDR3 is 14 amino acids. Germline lookup yields CDR1 MGHRA and CDR2 YSYEKL. CDR3 protein: CASSQDSVNQPQHF. The DNA of the CDR3 is TGCGCCAGCAGCCAAGATTCAGTTAATCAGCCCCAGCATTTT.

This clonotype was detected ten times or more. This chain uses TRBV2 with TRBJ1-1; possible D gene TRBD1, 6 bases. Looked up from germline, CDR1 is SNHLY and CDR2 is FYNNEI. Between the trimmed V and J ends, which lost 8 bases and 7 bases, there was a span of 11 bases. The CDR3 is 11 amino acids. CDR3 protein: CASAGTLEAFF. Here the CDR3 DNA reads TGTGCCAGCGCCGGGACACTTGAAGCTTTCTTT.

This clonotype came up many times. This sequence joins TRBV6-2 or TRBV6-3 and TRBJ1-1, with 8 bases that match TRBD1. The CDR3 covers 14 residues. Trimming took 0 bases from V and 9 from J; bases not matched to a gene: 6. CDR1 MNHEY and CDR2 SVGEGT come from the germline V gene. The CDR3 coding sequence is TGTGCCAGCAGTTACTCGGATGACAGGGGCCAAGCTTTCTTT. Amino acids: CASSYSDDRGQAFF.

This chain connects TRBV20-1 to TRBJ2-3; D is undetermined. The CDR3 sequence is 12 residues long. Germline V gene data show CDR1 as DFQATT and CDR2 as SNEGSKA (reference sequence). The V end was cut by 5 bases, the J end by 0 bases, with 6 bases between. The DNA of the CDR3 is TGCAGTGCTCCGACTAGCACAGATACGCAGTATTTT. It specifies CSAPTSTDTQYF.

This clonotype appeared many times. V is TRBV6-5 and J is TRBJ1-2, with TRBD1 identical over 9 bases. The V segment lost 1 base and the J segment 4 bases; nucleotides outside the gene matches: 10. Germline CDR1 reads MNHEY; CDR2 reads SVGAGI. The CDR3 extends over 17 amino acids. The CDR3 spells CASSYLAIRTGAYGYTF. The CDR3 DNA reads as TGTGCCAGCAGTTACTTAGCTATCCGGACAGGGGCCTATGGCTACACCTTC.

This clonotype has a count of ten or more. This sequence joins TRBV18 and TRBJ1-1; no reliable D call. The CDR3 totals 14 residues. Germline V gene data show CDR1 as KGHSH and CDR2 as LQKENI. The V and J ends lost 3 bases and 4 bases respectively, with 12 bases between them. The CDR3 region is CASSPGGGITEAFF. The CDR3 DNA follows: TGTGCCAGCTCACCCGGAGGAGGTATCACTGAAGCTTTCTTT.

This clonotype has a count of ten or more. The chain joins TRBV3-1 to TRBJ1-2; D is ambiguous. Looked up from germline, CDR1 is LGHDT and CDR2 is YNNKEL (reference sequence). V was clipped by 1 base and J by 2 bases, with 8 bases between them. The length of the CDR3 is 14 residues. The CDR3 reads CASSQGSGNYGYTF. CDR3 in DNA: TGTGCCAGCAGCCAAGGGTCTGGCAACTATGGCTACACCTTC.

There are many counts of this clonotype. The J gene is TRBJ2-1, the V gene TRBV29-1, with 11 bases aligning to TRBD2. The V gene's germline CDR1 is SQVTM and CDR2 ANQGSEA. The length of the CDR3 is 13 residues. The J segment lost 9 bases and the V segment lost 6 bases, leaving 7 bases of the junction unmatched. CDR3 in amino acids: CSVLAGGRGEQFF. CDR3 DNA sequence: TGCAGCGTCTTAGCGGGGGGGCGGGGTGAGCAGTTCTTC.

This clonotype was counted at least ten times. This chain uses TRBV4-1 with TRBJ2-7; D could derive from TRBD1 or TRBD2 (5 bases each). CDR3 length: 15 residues. Germline assignment: CDR1 MGHRA and CDR2 YSYEKL. V lost 6 bases and J lost 0, with 15 bases in between. The CDR3 bases are TGCGCCAGCAGTCGTTACGGGGCTAACTCCTACGAGCAGTACTTC. It translates to CASSRYGANSYEQYF.

The chain has TRBV2 and TRBJ2-5; D possibly corresponds to TRBD1 (5 bases). Germline values: CDR1 SNHLY, CDR2 FYNNEI. The CDR3 is 14 residues long. The V gene lost 2 bases and the J gene lost 4 bases, with 11 bases spanning the gap. This CDR3 reads CASSEQVGAETQYF. DNA of the CDR3: TGTGCCAGCAGTGAACAGGTTGGGGCAGAGACCCAGTACTTC.

The chain uses TRBV9 and TRBJ1-1, with 7 bases matching TRBD1. The CDR3 has 13 amino acids. V gave up 4 bases and J gave up 6 bases; unmatched junction bases: 6. CDR1 and CDR2 from the germline V gene are SGDLS and YYNGEE. CDR3 loop: CASSSGTDPEAFF. The CDR3, as DNA: TGTGCCAGCAGCTCCGGGACAGACCCTGAAGCTTTCTTT.

This clonotype appeared many times. V usage is TRBV7-2 and J usage is TRBJ1-5; 8 bases line up with TRBD1. The germline gives CDR1 SGHTA, CDR2 FQGNSA. The CDR3 sequence is 15 residues long. Germline trimming cut 2 bases from V and 4 bases from J; bases unmatched to any gene: 4. In DNA, the CDR3 is TGTGCCAGCAGCTTAAGCAGGGGGCGGAATCAGCCCCAGCATTTT. As protein: CASSLSRGRNQPQHF.

This clonotype was counted between two and nine times. The gene calls are TRBV28 and TRBJ2-3; TRBD2 matches 10 bases. This CDR3 contains 16 residues. The germline CDR1 and CDR2 sequences are MDHEN and SYDVKM. Germline trimming cut 4 bases from V and 1 base from J; bases unmatched to any gene: 5. CDR3: CASSSTLAGGTDTQYF. The DNA for the CDR3 is TGTGCCAGCAGTTCCACGCTAGCGGGGGGCACAGATACGCAGTATTTT.

This chain links TRBV27 with TRBJ1-4; D perhaps matches TRBD1 (6 bases). The germline CDR1 and CDR2 sequences are MNHEY and SMNVEV (reference sequence). The length of the CDR3 is 15 residues. The V end was cut by 2 bases, the J end by 3 bases, with 10 bases between. CDR3 loop: CASSLVRGSNEKLFF. In DNA, the CDR3 is TGTGCCAGCAGTTTAGTCAGGGGCTCTAATGAAAAACTGTTTTTT. The whole variable domain, remainder taken from reference TRBV27 and TRBJ1-4, is EAQVTQNPRYLITVTGKKLTVTCSQNMNHEYMSWYRQDPGLGLRQIYYSMNVEVTDKGDVPEGYKVSRKEKRNFPLILESPSPNQTSLYFCASSLVRGSNEKLFFGSGTQLSVL.

This clonotype was detected a few times. The CDR3 DNA follows: TGCAGCGCGGGGGATGGAGCCAAAAACATTCAGTACTTC. It translates to CSAGDGAKNIQYF. The chain has TRBV29-1 and TRBJ2-4; weak D call: TRBD2 (6 bases). The V gene's germline CDR1 is SQVTM and CDR2 ANQGSEA. The CDR3 length is 13 residues. V dropped 7 bases and J dropped 0 bases, with 10 bases sitting between them.

DNA for the CDR3: TGTGCCAGCAGCTTCATGGGTAGCGGGGGCACAGATACGCAGTATTTT. Protein: CASSFMGSGGTDTQYF. V is TRBV7-2 and J is TRBJ2-3; TRBD2 agrees at 8 bases. Germline V gene sequence: CDR1 SGHTA, CDR2 FQGNSA. V was clipped by 3 bases and J by 1 base; unmatched bases: 6. The CDR3 spans 16 residues.

This clonotype was detected many times. This sequence joins TRBV25-1 and TRBJ1-2, with D possibly matching TRBD1 (5 bases). CDR1 is MGHDK and CDR2 is SYGVNS in the germline V gene. Trimming took 3 bases from V and 4 from J, leaving 15 bases between them. The CDR3 covers 15 residues. CDR3 DNA: TGTGCCAGCAGTGATCCAACCACAGGAACCTATGGCTACACCTTC. This translates into CASSDPTTGTYGYTF.

This clonotype was observed a few times. The chain employs TRBV6-2 or TRBV6-3 and TRBJ1-5; 9 bases are shared with TRBD1. CDR3 length equals 17 residues. Germline V gene sequence: CDR1 MNHEY, CDR2 SVGEGT. The V gene end was trimmed by 2 bases and the J gene end by 7 bases; junction bases not matched to a gene: 12. Here the CDR3 DNA reads TGTGCCAGCAGTTACCCCCCCTACAGGGGGCGTGGACAGCCCCAGCATTTT. Translating it yields CASSYPPYRGRGQPQHF.

This clonotype was counted at least ten times. V gene TRBV6-5 combines with J gene TRBJ1-6, with 9 positions matching TRBD1. The V and J ends lost 6 bases and 7 bases, in that order; junction bases with no gene match: 7. This CDR3 contains 15 residues. Germline V gene lookup returns CDR1 MNHEY and CDR2 SVGAGI. CDR3 in DNA: TGTGCCAGCAGCTTTACCGGGACAGGGAATTCACCCCTCCACTTT. Translation gives CASSFTGTGNSPLHF.